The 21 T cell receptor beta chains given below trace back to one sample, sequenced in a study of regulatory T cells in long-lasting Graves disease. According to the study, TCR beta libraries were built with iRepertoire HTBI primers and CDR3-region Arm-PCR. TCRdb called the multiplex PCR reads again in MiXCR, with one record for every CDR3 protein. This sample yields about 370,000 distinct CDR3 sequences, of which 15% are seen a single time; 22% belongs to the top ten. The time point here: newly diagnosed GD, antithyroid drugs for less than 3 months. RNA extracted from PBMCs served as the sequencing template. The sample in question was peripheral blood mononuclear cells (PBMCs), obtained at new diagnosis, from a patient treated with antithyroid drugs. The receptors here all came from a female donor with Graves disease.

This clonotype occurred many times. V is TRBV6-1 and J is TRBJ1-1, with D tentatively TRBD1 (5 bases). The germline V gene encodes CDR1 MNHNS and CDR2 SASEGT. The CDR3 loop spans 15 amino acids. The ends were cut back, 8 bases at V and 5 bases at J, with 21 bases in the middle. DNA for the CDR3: TGTGCCAGCTACCGGGGCGGGGGGTGTAGGACTGAAGCTTTCTTT. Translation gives CASYRGGGCRTEAFF.

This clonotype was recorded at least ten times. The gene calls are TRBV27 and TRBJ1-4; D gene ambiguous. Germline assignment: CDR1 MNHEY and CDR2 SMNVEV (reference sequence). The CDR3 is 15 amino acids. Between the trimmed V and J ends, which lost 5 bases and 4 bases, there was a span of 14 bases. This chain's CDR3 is CASSVRPVYNEKLFF. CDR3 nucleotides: TGTGCCAGCAGTGTAAGGCCAGTGTATAATGAAAAACTGTTTTTT.

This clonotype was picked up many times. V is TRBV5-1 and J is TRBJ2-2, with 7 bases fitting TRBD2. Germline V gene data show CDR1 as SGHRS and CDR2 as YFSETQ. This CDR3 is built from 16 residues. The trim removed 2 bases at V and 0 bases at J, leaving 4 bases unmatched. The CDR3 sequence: CASSFREVANTGELFF. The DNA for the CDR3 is TGCGCCAGCAGCTTCCGGGAGGTCGCGAACACCGGGGAGCTGTTTTTT.

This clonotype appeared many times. The CDR3 coding sequence is TGTGCCAGTAGCGTGACACCATGGGGCACTGAAGCTTTCTTT. This sequence encodes CASSVTPWGTEAFF. The rearrangement uses TRBV19 and TRBJ1-1; D remains ambiguous. Germline-derived CDR1 and CDR2 are LNHDA and SQIVND (reference sequence). V gave up 6 bases and J gave up 4 bases, with 15 bases separating them. The CDR3 spans 14 residues.

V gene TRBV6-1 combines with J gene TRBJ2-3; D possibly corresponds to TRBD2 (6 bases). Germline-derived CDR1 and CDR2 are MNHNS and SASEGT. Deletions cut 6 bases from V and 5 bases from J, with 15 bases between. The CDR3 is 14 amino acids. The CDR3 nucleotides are TGTGCCAGCAGATCAGGACTAACTAGAGATACGCAGTATTTT. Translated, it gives CASRSGLTRDTQYF.

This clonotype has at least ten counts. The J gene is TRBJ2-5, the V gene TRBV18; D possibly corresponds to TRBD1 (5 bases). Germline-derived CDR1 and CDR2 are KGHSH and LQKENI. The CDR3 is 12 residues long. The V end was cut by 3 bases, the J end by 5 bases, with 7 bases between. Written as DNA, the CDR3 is TGTGCCAGCTCACCGCCAGGGGAGACCCAGTACTTC. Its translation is CASSPPGETQYF.

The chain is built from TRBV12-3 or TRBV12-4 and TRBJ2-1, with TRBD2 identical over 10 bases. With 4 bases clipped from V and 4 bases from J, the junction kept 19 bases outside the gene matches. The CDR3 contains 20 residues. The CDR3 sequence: CASSSATSGSPLRAYNEQFF. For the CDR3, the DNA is TGTGCCAGCAGTTCGGCGACTAGCGGGTCCCCCTTAAGGGCTTACAATGAGCAGTTCTTC.

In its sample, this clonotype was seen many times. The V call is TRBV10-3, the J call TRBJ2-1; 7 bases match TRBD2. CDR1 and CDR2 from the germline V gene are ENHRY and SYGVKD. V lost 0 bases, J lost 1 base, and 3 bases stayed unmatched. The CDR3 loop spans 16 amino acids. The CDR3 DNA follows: TGTGCCATCAGTGAGTCAACGGGGGGTTCCTACAATGAGCAGTTCTTC. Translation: CAISESTGGSYNEQFF.

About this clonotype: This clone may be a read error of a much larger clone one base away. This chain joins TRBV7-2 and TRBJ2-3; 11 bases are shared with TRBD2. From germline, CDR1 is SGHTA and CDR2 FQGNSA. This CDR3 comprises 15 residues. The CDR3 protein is CACSPGTSGEDTQYF. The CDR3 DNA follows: TGTGCCTGCAGTCCCGGGACTAGCGGTGAAGATACGCAGTATTTT.

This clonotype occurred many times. The CDR3 reads CSARFTMNTEAFF. In DNA form, the CDR3 reads TGCAGTGCTAGGTTTACCATGAACACTGAAGCTTTCTTT. This rearrangement joins TRBV20-1 to TRBJ1-1, with no clear D. This CDR3 contains 13 residues. Germline V CDR1 and CDR2: DFQATT, SNEGSKA (reference sequence). Trimming shortened V by 3 bases and J by 0 bases, and 8 bases separated the two germline ends.

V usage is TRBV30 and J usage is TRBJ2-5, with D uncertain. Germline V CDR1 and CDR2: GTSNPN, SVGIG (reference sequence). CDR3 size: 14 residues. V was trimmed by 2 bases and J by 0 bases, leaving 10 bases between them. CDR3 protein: CAWSRQLYQETQYF. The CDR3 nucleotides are TGTGCCTGGAGTCGCCAGTTGTACCAAGAGACCCAGTACTTC.

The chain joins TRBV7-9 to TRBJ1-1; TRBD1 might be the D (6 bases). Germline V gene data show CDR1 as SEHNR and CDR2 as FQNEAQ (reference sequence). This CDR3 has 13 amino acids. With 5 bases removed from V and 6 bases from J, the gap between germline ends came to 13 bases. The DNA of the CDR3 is TGTGCCAGCAGCCCCGGGACAACCCCTGAAGCTTTCTTT. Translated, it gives CASSPGTTPEAFF.

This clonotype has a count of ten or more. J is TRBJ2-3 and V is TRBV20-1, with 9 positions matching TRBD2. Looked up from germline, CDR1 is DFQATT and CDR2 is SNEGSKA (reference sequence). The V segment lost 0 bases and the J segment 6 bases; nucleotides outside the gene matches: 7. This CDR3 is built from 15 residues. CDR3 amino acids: CSARDLAGGVDTQYF. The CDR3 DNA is TGCAGTGCTAGAGATCTGGCGGGAGGGGTCGATACGCAGTATTTT.

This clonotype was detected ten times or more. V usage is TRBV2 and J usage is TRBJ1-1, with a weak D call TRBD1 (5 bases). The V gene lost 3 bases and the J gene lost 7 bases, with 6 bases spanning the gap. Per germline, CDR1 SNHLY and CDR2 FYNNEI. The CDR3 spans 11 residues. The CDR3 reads CASSDDSEAFF. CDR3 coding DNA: TGTGCCAGCAGTGATGACAGTGAAGCTTTCTTT. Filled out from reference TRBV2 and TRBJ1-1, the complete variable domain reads EPEVTQTPSHQVTQMGQEVILRCVPISNHLYFYWYRQILGQKVEFLVSFYNNEISEKSEIFDDQFSVERPDGSNFTLKIRSTKLEDSAMYFCASSDDSEAFFGQGTRLTVV.

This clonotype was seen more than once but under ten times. CDR3 loop: CASSFAGADTQYF. CDR3 bases: TGTGCCAGCAGCTTTGCCGGGGCAGATACGCAGTATTTT. J is TRBJ2-3 and V is TRBV7-2; perhaps TRBD2 as D (5 bases). Germline values: CDR1 SGHTA, CDR2 FQGNSA. The CDR3 spans 13 residues. The V end lost 3 bases, the J end lost 4 bases, and 8 bases lay between the germline ends.

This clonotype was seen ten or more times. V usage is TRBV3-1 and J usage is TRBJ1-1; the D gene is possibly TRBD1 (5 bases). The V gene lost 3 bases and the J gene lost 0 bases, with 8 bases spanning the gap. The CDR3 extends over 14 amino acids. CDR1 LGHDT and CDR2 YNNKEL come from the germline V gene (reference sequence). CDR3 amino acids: CASSHDRLNTEAFF. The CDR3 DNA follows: TGTGCCAGCAGCCATGACAGACTGAACACTGAAGCTTTCTTT.

The CDR3: CASSPGGPRQETQYF. DNA of the CDR3: TGTGCCAGCAGCCCGGGTGGTCCCCGGCAAGAGACCCAGTACTTC. The rearrangement uses TRBV9 and TRBJ2-5; D not certain. V gave up 4 bases and J gave up 2 bases, with 15 bases separating them. Germline CDR1 and CDR2: SGDLS and YYNGEE. This CDR3 is built from 15 residues.

In nucleotides, the CDR3 is TGTGCCAGCAGCCCCTGGGACACCGGTAGGGAAGAGACCCAGTACTTC. It codes for CASSPWDTGREETQYF. V gene TRBV5-6 combines with J gene TRBJ2-5; D is possibly TRBD1 (6 bases). V shed 4 bases and J shed 3 bases, with 19 bases lying between them. Germline CDR1 SGHDT, CDR2 YYEEEE. This CDR3 is 16 amino acids long.

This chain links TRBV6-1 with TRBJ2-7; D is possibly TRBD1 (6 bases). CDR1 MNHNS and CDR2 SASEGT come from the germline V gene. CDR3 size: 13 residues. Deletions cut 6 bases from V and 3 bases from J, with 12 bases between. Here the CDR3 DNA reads TGTGCCAGCAGCCTTAGGGACATCTACGAGCAGTACTTC. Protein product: CASSLRDIYEQYF.

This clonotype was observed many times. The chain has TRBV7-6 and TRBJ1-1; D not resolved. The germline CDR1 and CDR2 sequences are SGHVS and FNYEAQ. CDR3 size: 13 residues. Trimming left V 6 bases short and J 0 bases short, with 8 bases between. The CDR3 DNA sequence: TGTGCCAGCAGTGAAGCGCTGAACACTGAAGCTTTCTTT. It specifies CASSEALNTEAFF.

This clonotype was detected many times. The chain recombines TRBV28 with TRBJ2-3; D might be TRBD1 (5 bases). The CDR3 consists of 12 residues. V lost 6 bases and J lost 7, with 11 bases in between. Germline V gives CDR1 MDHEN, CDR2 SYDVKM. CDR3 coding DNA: TGTGCCAGCAGGGGAAGGGGTAATACGCAGTATTTT. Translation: CASRGRGNTQYF.